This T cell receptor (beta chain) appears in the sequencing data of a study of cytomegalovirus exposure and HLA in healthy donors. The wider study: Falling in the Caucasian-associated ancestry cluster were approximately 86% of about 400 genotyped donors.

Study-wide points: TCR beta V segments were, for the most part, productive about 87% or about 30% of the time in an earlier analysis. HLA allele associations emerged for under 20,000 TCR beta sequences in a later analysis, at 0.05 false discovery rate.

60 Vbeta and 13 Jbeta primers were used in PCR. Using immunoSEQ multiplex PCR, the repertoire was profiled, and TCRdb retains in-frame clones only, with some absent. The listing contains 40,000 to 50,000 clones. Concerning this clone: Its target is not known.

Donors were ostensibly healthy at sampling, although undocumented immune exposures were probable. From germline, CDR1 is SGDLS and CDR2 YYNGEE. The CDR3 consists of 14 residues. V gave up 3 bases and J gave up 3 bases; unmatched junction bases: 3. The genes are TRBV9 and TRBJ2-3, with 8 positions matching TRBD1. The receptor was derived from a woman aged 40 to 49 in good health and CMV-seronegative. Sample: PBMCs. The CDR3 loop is CASSGQGSTDTQYF. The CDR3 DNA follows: TGTGCCAGCAGCGGACAGGGGAGTACAGATACGCAGTATTTT.